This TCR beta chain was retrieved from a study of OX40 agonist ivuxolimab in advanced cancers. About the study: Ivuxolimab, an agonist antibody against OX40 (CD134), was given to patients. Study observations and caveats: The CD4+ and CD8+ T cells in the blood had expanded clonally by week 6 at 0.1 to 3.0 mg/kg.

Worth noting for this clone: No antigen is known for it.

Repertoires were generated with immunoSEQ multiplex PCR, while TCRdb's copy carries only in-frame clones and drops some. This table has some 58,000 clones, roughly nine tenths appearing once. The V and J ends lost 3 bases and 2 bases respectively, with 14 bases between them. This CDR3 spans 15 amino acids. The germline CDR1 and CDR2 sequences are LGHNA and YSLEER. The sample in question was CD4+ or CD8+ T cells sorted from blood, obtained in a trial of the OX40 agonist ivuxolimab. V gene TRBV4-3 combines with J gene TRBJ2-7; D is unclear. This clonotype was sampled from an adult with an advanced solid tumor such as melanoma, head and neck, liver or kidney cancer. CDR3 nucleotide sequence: TGCGCCAGCAGCCAGGACGCAAACAGCGCCTACGAGCAGTACTTC. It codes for CASSQDANSAYEQYF.